Below are 10 T cell receptor beta chains sequenced from a single sample in a study of T cell changes during pregnancy in multiple sclerosis. Some clones are missing from TCRdb's copy, which holds only in-frame ones; the method was immunoSEQ multiplex PCR. The repertoire holds over 45,000 clones, with about 88% as singletons. The material was CD4+ T cells from peripheral blood mononuclear cells, obtained in the second trimester of pregnancy. The receptors were gathered from a female donor with multiple sclerosis, enrolled in a pregnancy study.

J is TRBJ2-1 and V is TRBV7-9; 12 bases are shared with TRBD2. The germline V gene encodes CDR1 SEHNR and CDR2 FQNEAQ (reference sequence). The J segment lost 0 bases and the V segment lost 6 bases, leaving 6 bases of the junction unmatched. CDR3 length: 17 amino acids. CDR3 loop: CASSPTSGSGSYNEQFF. The CDR3 DNA reads as TGTGCCAGCAGTCCGACTAGCGGGAGTGGCTCCTACAATGAGCAGTTCTTC.

This chain uses TRBV9 with TRBJ2-3, with TRBD1 matching over 10 bases. Germline CDR1 reads SGDLS; CDR2 reads YYNGEE. CDR3 length equals 16 residues. V shed 3 bases and J 3 bases; nucleotides not matched to a gene: 7. CDR3 residues: CASSAWDRGGTDTQYF. As DNA, the CDR3 is TGTGCCAGCAGCGCCTGGGACAGGGGTGGTACAGATACGCAGTATTTT.

The chain couples TRBV6-5 to TRBJ2-5, with D perhaps matching TRBD2 (6 bases). CDR3 length equals 14 residues. V was shortened by 6 bases and J by 3 bases, with 14 bases between the two germline ends. CDR1 MNHEY and CDR2 SVGAGI come from the germline V gene. CDR3 in amino acids: CASRQTSGKETQYF. CDR3 sequence (DNA): TGTGCCAGCAGGCAGACTAGTGGCAAAGAGACCCAGTACTTC.

This chain joins TRBV19 and TRBJ1-1; the D is unclear. The CDR3 runs to 14 residues. Trimming removed 3 bases at V and 0 bases at J, with 8 bases between. Germline CDR1 LNHDA, CDR2 SQIVND (reference sequence). The CDR3 DNA reads TGTGCCAGTAGTATTACGGGGTTGAACACTGAAGCTTTCTTT. It is translated as CASSITGLNTEAFF.

CDR3 loop: CASSYMGGLPDTQYF. CDR3 DNA: TGTGCCAGCAGTTACATGGGGGGGCTTCCAGATACGCAGTATTTT. V usage is TRBV6-5 and J usage is TRBJ2-3; maybe TRBD2 (7 bases). The CDR3 spans 15 residues. Trimming pared 2 bases from V and 4 bases from J, leaving 13 bases between. Germline V gene lookup returns CDR1 MNHEY and CDR2 SVGAGI.

This chain uses TRBV2 with TRBJ1-2; the D is unclear. Germline V gene lookup returns CDR1 SNHLY and CDR2 FYNNEI. V gave up 5 bases and J gave up 4 bases, with 11 bases separating them. This CDR3 has 13 amino acids. The CDR3: CASSPRGTYGYTF. The CDR3 DNA follows: TGTGCCAGCAGTCCCCGCGGTACCTATGGCTACACCTTC.

V is TRBV10-1 and J is TRBJ1-1; no clear D. The CDR3 is 14 amino acids. Germline V gene data show CDR1 as WNHNN and CDR2 as SYGVQD (reference sequence). V dropped 0 bases and J dropped 7 bases, with 12 bases sitting between them. CDR3 loop: CASSESELADEAFF. The DNA for the CDR3 is TGCGCCAGCAGTGAGTCAGAGTTAGCAGATGAAGCTTTCTTT.

The gene calls are TRBV10-3 and TRBJ1-2; 8 bases are a match to TRBD1. This CDR3 region has 14 residues. The germline V gene encodes CDR1 ENHRY and CDR2 SYGVKD. With 6 bases clipped from V and 4 bases from J, the junction kept 7 bases outside the gene matches. The CDR3 spells CAIRRDRSLYGYTF. CDR3 nucleotides: TGTGCCATCAGACGGGACAGGTCTCTCTATGGCTACACCTTC.

J is TRBJ2-1 and V is TRBV29-1, with 7 bases lining up with TRBD1. The CDR3 runs to 14 residues. Germline CDR1 SQVTM, CDR2 ANQGSEA. V shed 3 bases and J 3 bases; nucleotides not matched to a gene: 5. The CDR3 spells CSVEGTESYNEQFF. In DNA, the CDR3 is TGCAGCGTTGAGGGGACAGAAAGCTACAATGAGCAGTTCTTC.

The chain links TRBV28 to TRBJ2-4; 12 positions agree with TRBD2. This CDR3 region has 18 residues. The V segment lost 5 bases and the J segment 0 bases; nucleotides outside the gene matches: 8. Looked up from germline, CDR1 is MDHEN and CDR2 is SYDVKM. CDR3 bases: TGTGCCAGCAGTCCCCGGACTAGCGGGACACTAGCCAAAAACATTCAGTACTTC. Its translation is CASSPRTSGTLAKNIQYF. The variable domain in full, with the rest retrieved from reference TRBV28 and TRBJ2-4, is DVKVTQSSRYLVKRTGEKVFLECVQDMDHENMFWYRQDPGLGLRLIYFSYDVKMKEKGDIPEGYSVSREKKERFSLILESASTNQTSMYLCASSPRTSGTLAKNIQYFGAGTRLSVL.